Listed here are 27 T cell receptor beta chains from one sample, sequenced in a study of beta chain features in type 1 diabetes. Study-wide results and limits: Shorter TCRB CDR3s, moderately but significantly so, were found in Type 1 diabetes patients in all four CD4+ subsets.

No antigens are known for them. Expressed TCRB transcripts were sequenced because the entire RNA isolate underwent reverse transcription. Assay used: immunoSEQ multiplex PCR; TCRdb lists only in-frame clones, some missing. The profile shows about 160,000 clones, roughly 9% of them singletons. The sequenced sample consisted of central memory CD4+ T cells from blood. The source of these receptors is a woman aged 30 to 39 with type 1 diabetes.

As regards this clone: The same CDR3 also results from other DNA sequences found in this sample. The V call is TRBV5-4, the J call TRBJ1-1, with 11 nucleotides matching TRBD1. The germline V gene encodes CDR1 SGHNT and CDR2 YYREEE (reference sequence). The CDR3 covers 15 residues. Losses at the gene ends were 3 bases for V and 5 bases for J; bases not matched to a gene: 6. For the CDR3, the DNA is TGTGCCAGCAGCTCACCCGGGACAGGGGGAACTGAAGCTTTCTTT. Its protein product is CASSSPGTGGTEAFF.

The rearrangement joins TRBV9 to TRBJ2-2, with 7 nucleotides matching TRBD2. The CDR3 consists of 15 residues. The V gene's germline CDR1 is SGDLS and CDR2 YYNGEE. The V and J ends lost 0 bases and 1 base, in that order; junction bases with no gene match: 0. The CDR3 DNA is TGTGCCAGCAGCGTAGGCGGGGGGAACACCGGGGAGCTGTTTTTT. This translates into CASSVGGGNTGELFF.

This clone has just a few counts. J is TRBJ1-5 and V is TRBV19; perhaps TRBD1 as D (5 bases). The CDR3 contains 16 residues. V gave up 4 bases and J gave up 0 bases, with 13 bases separating them. The germline V gene has CDR1 LNHDA and CDR2 SQIVND (reference sequence). CDR3 sequence: CASSTLRQHSNQPQHF. CDR3 DNA: TGTGCCAGTAGTACCCTCCGACAGCATAGCAATCAGCCCCAGCATTTT.

The chain couples TRBV9 to TRBJ2-7; D perhaps matches TRBD1 (6 bases). CDR1 SGDLS and CDR2 YYNGEE come from the germline V gene. This CDR3 has 15 residues. Trimming took off 4 bases at V and 4 bases at J, with 18 bases between the two ends. The chain's CDR3 is CASSPTARTDYEQYF. CDR3 nucleotide sequence: TGTGCCAGCAGCCCCACGGCGAGGACAGATTACGAGCAGTACTTC. Together with reference TRBV9 and TRBJ2-7, the CDR3 gives the full variable domain: DSGVTQTPKHLITATGQRVTLRCSPRSGDLSVYWYQQSLDQGLQFLIQYYNGEERAKGNILERFSAQQFPDLHSELNLSSLELGDSALYFCASSPTARTDYEQYFGPGTRLTVT.

This clone was counted between two and nine times. The V call is TRBV9, the J call TRBJ2-1, with D possibly matching TRBD2 (6 bases). The V and J ends lost 3 bases and 4 bases respectively, with 8 bases between them. CDR1 SGDLS and CDR2 YYNGEE come from the germline V gene. The length of the CDR3 is 13 residues. Written as DNA, the CDR3 is TGTGCCAGCAGCGGGGGACTTTACAATGAGCAGTTCTTC. Translating gives CASSGGLYNEQFF.

The chain links TRBV4-1 to TRBJ2-7; D is unresolved. V lost 4 bases, J lost 1 base, and 20 bases lay in between. There are 17 residues in the CDR3. Germline lookup yields CDR1 MGHRA and CDR2 YSYEKL. The CDR3 sequence is CASSREELPTNSYEQYF. The CDR3 coding sequence is TGCGCCAGCAGCCGAGAAGAACTACCCACTAATTCCTACGAGCAGTACTTC.

This chain links TRBV7-3 with TRBJ2-1; weak D call: TRBD2 (5 bases). Between the trimmed V and J ends, which lost 3 bases and 0 bases, there was a span of 9 bases. Germline lookup yields CDR1 SGHTA and CDR2 FQGTGA. The CDR3 sequence is 15 residues long. For the CDR3, the DNA is TGTGCCAGCAGCTTGGGCGGGCCCTCCTACAATGAGCAGTTCTTC. Protein: CASSLGGPSYNEQFF.

This chain connects TRBV19 to TRBJ2-3; tentatively, D is TRBD1 (5 bases). Trimming cost V 9 bases and J 0 bases, with 13 bases left between them. The CDR3 sequence is 14 residues long. Germline V gives CDR1 LNHDA, CDR2 SQIVND (reference sequence). CDR3 region: CASGRGFSTDTQYF. CDR3 sequence (DNA): TGTGCCAGCGGAAGGGGATTCAGCACAGATACGCAGTATTTT.

V gene TRBV27 combines with J gene TRBJ2-5, with D maybe TRBD1 (6 bases). The CDR3 runs 14 residues. Trimming removed 6 bases from V and 3 bases from J, with 14 bases in between. Germline V gene sequence: CDR1 MNHEY, CDR2 SMNVEV (reference sequence). The CDR3 spells CASRPVGAEETQYF. The CDR3 DNA sequence: TGTGCCAGCAGACCTGTGGGGGCCGAAGAGACCCAGTACTTC.

The chain has TRBV5-1 and TRBJ1-1; 7 nucleotides align to TRBD1. The germline V gene has CDR1 SGHRS and CDR2 YFSETQ. V lost 4 bases and J lost 3; bases outside the gene matches: 6. CDR3 size: 14 residues. This CDR3 is CASSRDRPYTEAFF. CDR3 sequence (DNA): TGCGCCAGCAGCAGGGACAGACCCTACACTGAAGCTTTCTTT. Full variable domain (outside the CDR3, taken from reference TRBV5-1 and TRBJ1-1): KAGVTQTPRYLIKTRGQQVTLSCSPISGHRSVSWYQQTPGQGLQFLFEYFSETQRNKGNFPGRFSGRQFSNSRSEMNVSTLELGDSALYLCASSRDRPYTEAFFGQGTRLTVV.

On this clone: The same CDR3 also results from other DNA sequences found in this sample. The J gene is TRBJ1-5, the V gene TRBV9; 9 nucleotides align to TRBD1. The CDR3 runs 15 residues. Germline V gene data show CDR1 as SGDLS and CDR2 as YYNGEE. Trimming at V came to 4 bases and at J to 2 bases, leaving 4 bases not matched to a gene. CDR3 amino acids: CASSPTGGGNQPQHF. The CDR3 DNA sequence: TGTGCCAGCAGCCCGACAGGGGGAGGCAATCAGCCCCAGCATTTT.

This chain connects TRBV27 to TRBJ2-1; TRBD2 might be the D (5 bases). V was trimmed by 2 bases and J by 4 bases, leaving 15 bases between them. Germline CDR1 MNHEY, CDR2 SMNVEV (reference sequence). This CDR3 contains 16 residues. The CDR3 sequence is CASSLAARGYYNEQFF. The CDR3 coding sequence is TGTGCCAGCAGTTTAGCAGCTCGAGGGTATTACAATGAGCAGTTCTTC.

The chain links TRBV30 to TRBJ1-2; D unclear. The germline V gene has CDR1 GTSNPN and CDR2 SVGIG (reference sequence). V was clipped by 2 bases and J by 5 bases, with 9 bases between them. CDR3 length: 12 residues. CDR3 nucleotides: TGTGCCTGGAGTCCGGACTCGTATGGCTACACCTTC. Translated, it gives CAWSPDSYGYTF.

This chain links TRBV28 with TRBJ1-5; D may be TRBD1 (6 bases). Germline V gene data show CDR1 as MDHEN and CDR2 as SYDVKM. Between the trimmed V and J ends, which lost 7 bases and 0 bases, there was a span of 19 bases. The CDR3 spans 17 residues. The CDR3 nucleotides are TGTGCCAGCACGGATCCCGACAGGAGGTATAGCAATCAGCCCCAGCATTTT. Its protein product is CASTDPDRRYSNQPQHF.

This clone was seen a few times. Other DNA sequences in this specimen translate into the identical CDR3. This sequence joins TRBV7-2 and TRBJ1-5; no firm D call. Trimming stripped 2 bases from V and 7 bases from J, with 9 bases between. The V gene's germline CDR1 is SGHTA and CDR2 FQGNSA. The length of the CDR3 is 13 residues. CDR3 protein: CASSLRGPQPQHF. The CDR3 DNA is TGTGCCAGCAGCTTACGGGGTCCCCAGCCCCAGCATTTT.

In its sample, this clone was seen a few times. The CDR3 loop is CASSNRRGTDTQYF. The CDR3 nucleotides are TGTGCCAGTAGCAATAGGAGGGGTACAGATACGCAGTATTTT. The chain employs TRBV19 and TRBJ2-3, with D perhaps TRBD2 (6 bases). V shed 6 bases and J shed 3 bases, with 13 bases lying between them. The CDR3 runs 14 residues. Germline loops: CDR1 LNHDA, CDR2 SQIVND (reference sequence).

This clone has a handful of counts. The genes are TRBV18 and TRBJ2-1, with 10 bases fitting TRBD2. Germline CDR1 and CDR2: KGHSH and LQKENI. V shed 5 bases, J shed 3 bases, and the junction held 7 bases outside the gene matches. This CDR3 contains 16 residues. The CDR3 DNA sequence: TGTGCCAGCTCATTATCTAGCGGGGGCTTCTACAATGAGCAGTTCTTC. Amino acid sequence: CASSLSSGGFYNEQFF.

This clone was detected a few times. The chain recombines TRBV19 with TRBJ2-7, with 8 nucleotides matching TRBD1. There are 15 residues in the CDR3. Germline lookup yields CDR1 LNHDA and CDR2 SQIVND (reference sequence). After removal of 5 bases from V and 3 bases from J, the junction contained 9 bases not matched to a gene. CDR3 nucleotides: TGTGCCAGTAGTGACCCGGGACAGGAGAACTACGAGCAGTACTTC. Translation: CASSDPGQENYEQYF.

The rearrangement uses TRBV6-5 and TRBJ1-5, with TRBD1 identical over 7 bases. The CDR3 length is 14 residues. CDR1 and CDR2 (germline): MNHEY, SVGAGI. The J segment lost 8 bases and the V segment lost 6 bases, leaving 10 bases of the junction unmatched. CDR3: CASRAGQDWEPQHF. In nucleotides, the CDR3 is TGTGCCAGCAGGGCCGGACAGGATTGGGAGCCCCAGCATTTT.

This clone showed up many times. This sequence joins TRBV28 and TRBJ2-5; tentatively, D is TRBD1 (5 bases). The CDR3 covers 11 residues. The germline V and J ends were trimmed by 6 bases and 8 bases, with 10 bases remaining between them. Germline values: CDR1 MDHEN, CDR2 SYDVKM. CDR3 loop: CASSTGRTQYF. In nucleotides, the CDR3 is TGTGCCAGCAGCACAGGCCGAACCCAGTACTTC. The full variable domain, in which reference TRBV28 and TRBJ2-5 provide the parts outside the CDR3, is DVKVTQSSRYLVKRTGEKVFLECVQDMDHENMFWYRQDPGLGLRLIYFSYDVKMKEKGDIPEGYSVSREKKERFSLILESASTNQTSMYLCASSTGRTQYFGPGTRLLVL.

This clone was counted only a few times. The gene calls are TRBV28 and TRBJ1-1; no clear D. Germline assignment: CDR1 MDHEN and CDR2 SYDVKM. The V gene lost 7 bases and the J gene lost 3 bases, with 12 bases spanning the gap. CDR3 length equals 13 residues. The CDR3 reads CASTYPGYTEAFF. The CDR3 region has the DNA TGTGCCAGCACCTATCCAGGCTACACTGAAGCTTTCTTT. The full variable domain, in which reference TRBV28 and TRBJ1-1 provide the parts outside the CDR3, is DVKVTQSSRYLVKRTGEKVFLECVQDMDHENMFWYRQDPGLGLRLIYFSYDVKMKEKGDIPEGYSVSREKKERFSLILESASTNQTSMYLCASTYPGYTEAFFGQGTRLTVV.

The table lists this clone with many counts. V is TRBV5-6 and J is TRBJ1-1; tentative D call: TRBD1 (6 bases). Germline lookup yields CDR1 SGHDT and CDR2 YYEEEE. CDR3 length: 13 residues. Trimming stripped 3 bases from V and 4 bases from J, with 10 bases between. The CDR3 reads CASSSGAATEAFF. CDR3 sequence (DNA): TGTGCCAGCAGCTCAGGGGCTGCCACTGAAGCTTTCTTT.

This chain joins TRBV5-4 and TRBJ1-1; 7 bases fit TRBD1. After removal of 4 bases from V and 5 bases from J, the junction contained 14 bases not matched to a gene. This CDR3 is 16 amino acids long. The germline CDR1 and CDR2 sequences are SGHNT and YYREEE (reference sequence). CDR3 nucleotide sequence: TGTGCCAGCAGCGCGGACATGGCCGGGACAGCTACTGAAGCTTTCTTT. It translates to CASSADMAGTATEAFF. The full variable domain, in which reference TRBV5-4 and TRBJ1-1 provide the parts outside the CDR3, is ETGVTQSPTHLIKTRGQQVTLRCSSQSGHNTVSWYQQALGQGPQFIFQYYREEENGRGNFPPRFSGLQFPNYSSELNVNALELDDSALYLCASSADMAGTATEAFFGQGTRLTVV.

V gene TRBV19 combines with J gene TRBJ1-2; 7 nucleotides line up with TRBD1. The length of the CDR3 is 12 residues. V gave up 7 bases and J gave up 8 bases; unmatched junction bases: 7. Looked up from germline, CDR1 is LNHDA and CDR2 is SQIVND (reference sequence). Written as DNA, the CDR3 is TGTGCCAGTATCGGGACAGTAAGGGGCTACACCTTC. This gives the protein CASIGTVRGYTF.

A few counts support this clone. This chain uses TRBV5-1 with TRBJ2-1; the match to TRBD2 covers 8 bases. CDR1 and CDR2 (germline): SGHRS, YFSETQ. This CDR3 has 17 residues. Unmatched junction bases numbered 10, after V lost 0 bases and J lost 5 bases. The CDR3 region has the DNA TGCGCCAGCAGCTTGGCCCCCGGGACTAGGGGAAACAATGAGCAGTTCTTC. This translates into CASSLAPGTRGNNEQFF.

This clone has more than one count but fewer than ten. The chain joins TRBV19 to TRBJ2-1, with a possible D match to TRBD2 (6 bases). This CDR3 is 14 amino acids long. Germline-derived CDR1 and CDR2 are LNHDA and SQIVND (reference sequence). V gave up 8 bases and J gave up 5 bases, with 16 bases separating them. The CDR3: CASAGLNSNNEQFF. The CDR3 DNA reads as TGTGCCAGTGCGGGACTGAACTCGAACAATGAGCAGTTCTTC.

This clone was counted only a few times. In DNA form, the CDR3 reads TGCGCTTCTCGGGACAACTACGAGCAGTACTTC. Protein sequence: CASRDNYEQYF. V usage is TRBV29-1 and J usage is TRBJ2-5; possible D gene TRBD1, 6 bases. The DNA end is more similar to TRBJ2-7, so the J call may be wrong. The CDR3 has 11 residues. Germline CDR1 and CDR2: SQVTM and ANQGSEA.